This paragraph reports one T cell receptor beta chain. Adults between about 18 and 89 years of age took part from fewer than 30 US areas. A PCR-confirmed or clinician-diagnosed COVID-19 case had contacted exposed participants within 2 weeks of entry. CDR1 SNHLY and CDR2 FYNNEI come from the germline V gene. This CDR3 has 15 amino acids. The germline V and J ends were trimmed by 7 bases and 0 bases, with 12 bases remaining between them. The data are from a study of blood T cell repertoires in COVID-19. Study at large: T cells, B-cell-depleted T cells, or PBMCs provided the cDNA or gDNA that served as material.

Clones were sequenced by immunoSEQ multiplex PCR, and TCRdb holds only the in-frame ones, with some missing. The sample carries 200,000 to 250,000 clones, approximately 83% recorded once. The sample was PBMCs or T cells enriched from blood (not recorded which). V gene TRBV2 combines with J gene TRBJ2-2; weak D call: TRBD2 (5 bases). This TCR was recovered from a woman aged 40 to 55 who had been exposed to COVID-19. The CDR3 loop is CASTTGKANTGELFF. CDR3 sequence (DNA): TGTGCCAGCACGACCGGGAAAGCGAACACCGGGGAGCTGTTTTTT.